Below, 23 T cell receptor beta chains from the same sample are listed, as sequenced in a study of blood T cell repertoires in COVID-19. TCRdb keeps only in-frame clones here, not all; method: immunoSEQ multiplex PCR. The sample lists about 280,000 clones, 85% to 90% seen once, with roughly 4% in the top ten. Sequenced: PBMCs or T cells enriched from blood (not recorded which). These receptors all stem from a woman younger than 45 with acute COVID-19.

The chain couples TRBV6-5 to TRBJ2-3, with D perhaps TRBD1 (5 bases). Trimming took off 0 bases at V and 2 bases at J, with 9 bases between the two ends. Germline V gene lookup returns CDR1 MNHEY and CDR2 SVGAGI. The CDR3 loop spans 15 amino acids. The CDR3 coding sequence is TGTGCCAGCAGTTACTCGATCAGGGCCACAGATACGCAGTATTTT. Translating gives CASSYSIRATDTQYF.

The chain employs TRBV6-6 and TRBJ1-2, with D maybe TRBD1 (6 bases). This CDR3 has 16 amino acids. Germline V gene lookup returns CDR1 MNHNY and CDR2 SVGAGI (reference sequence). The ends were cut back, 0 bases at V and 2 bases at J, with 13 bases in the middle. The CDR3: CASSYSRQAINYGYTF. The DNA of the CDR3 is TGTGCCAGCAGTTACTCGAGACAGGCAATAAACTATGGCTACACCTTC.

The chain combines TRBV28 with TRBJ1-5; 7 bases line up with TRBD1. With V trimmed by 8 bases and J by 7 bases, 8 bases remained unmatched. CDR3 length equals 13 residues. The germline V gene has CDR1 MDHEN and CDR2 SYDVKM. CDR3 in DNA: TGTGCCAGCTTCGACAGGGTCGGCCAGCCCCAGCATTTT. Amino acids: CASFDRVGQPQHF.

The chain employs TRBV7-2 and TRBJ2-1; 11 bases map to TRBD2. Germline V gene lookup returns CDR1 SGHTA and CDR2 FQGNSA. CDR3 length equals 17 residues. The J segment lost 3 bases and the V segment lost 1 base, leaving 5 bases of the junction unmatched. For the CDR3, the DNA is TGTGCCAGCAGCTTAGTTAAACTAGCGGGAGACTACAATGAGCAGTTCTTC. Its translation is CASSLVKLAGDYNEQFF.

The V and J genes are TRBV24-1 and TRBJ2-7; TRBD2 aligns across 7 bases. The CDR3 has 15 amino acids. Germline values: CDR1 KGHDR, CDR2 SFDVKD. V lost 8 bases and J lost 1; bases outside the gene matches: 10. The CDR3 bases are TGTGCCACCATTTCGAGGCTTAGCGGGTCCTACGAGCAGTACTTC. It codes for CATISRLSGSYEQYF.

V gene TRBV10-3 combines with J gene TRBJ1-4, with 8 bases lining up with TRBD1. The CDR3 spans 18 residues. V trimming: 7 bases; J trimming: 4 bases; junction bases outside the gene matches: 17. CDR1 and CDR2 (germline): ENHRY, SYGVKD. The CDR3 is CAIKSQGGIGVGNEKLFF. In nucleotides, the CDR3 is TGTGCCATCAAGTCACAGGGGGGTATAGGAGTAGGTAATGAAAAACTGTTTTTT.

The chain links TRBV3-1 (or the pseudogene TRBV3-2) to TRBJ2-3, with 8 positions matching TRBD2. Trimming took 4 bases from V and 4 from J; bases not matched to a gene: 13. Germline V gene lookup returns CDR1 LGHDT and CDR2 YNNKEL (reference sequence). The CDR3 consists of 17 residues. CDR3 in amino acids: CASSPLGAGVVSDTQYF. In DNA form, the CDR3 reads TGTGCCAGCAGCCCCCTGGGAGCGGGAGTGGTATCAGATACGCAGTATTTT.

This chain joins TRBV24-1 and TRBJ2-2; no definite D call. The CDR3 extends over 15 amino acids. V gave up 1 base and J gave up 1 base, with 6 bases separating them. Germline-derived CDR1 and CDR2 are KGHDR and SFDVKD. The DNA of the CDR3 is TGTGCCACCAGTGATTTTGGGCAGAACACCGGGGAGCTGTTTTTT. Translating it yields CATSDFGQNTGELFF.

This chain joins TRBV28 and TRBJ2-7; D not certain. This CDR3 region has 14 residues. The V and J ends lost 5 bases and 5 bases respectively, with 16 bases between them. CDR1 is MDHEN and CDR2 is SYDVKM in the germline V gene. Written as DNA, the CDR3 is TGTGCCAGCAGTGTCCAACCCCAGGCTCACGAGCAGTACTTC. This translates into CASSVQPQAHEQYF.

J is TRBJ2-7 and V is TRBV28, with D possibly being TRBD2 (5 bases). V was clipped by 5 bases and J by 2 bases, with 16 bases between them. Germline V lookup: CDR1 MDHEN, CDR2 SYDVKM. This CDR3 region has 15 residues. The DNA of the CDR3 is TGTGCCAGCAGTGGAGCGGACGATGGCCCCTACGAGCAGTACTTC. Its translation: CASSGADDGPYEQYF. Variable domain in full (rest from reference TRBV28 and TRBJ2-7): DVKVTQSSRYLVKRTGEKVFLECVQDMDHENMFWYRQDPGLGLRLIYFSYDVKMKEKGDIPEGYSVSREKKERFSLILESASTNQTSMYLCASSGADDGPYEQYFGPGTRLTVT.

The chain is built from TRBV2 and TRBJ2-2; 9 bases align to TRBD2. This CDR3 is built from 16 residues. Germline V gives CDR1 SNHLY, CDR2 FYNNEI. J lost 5 bases, V lost 6 bases, and 10 bases had no gene match. The CDR3: CASRPIAGEGTGELFF. The CDR3 nucleotides read TGTGCCAGCAGACCCATAGCGGGAGAGGGTACCGGGGAGCTGTTTTTT.

The V and J genes are TRBV30 and TRBJ1-6, with D tentatively TRBD1 (5 bases). CDR1 and CDR2 (germline): GTSNPN, SVGIG (reference sequence). The CDR3 spans 13 residues. Trimming removed 3 bases from V and 9 bases from J, with 12 bases in between. CDR3 loop: CAWREQVGSPLHF. The CDR3 DNA reads TGTGCCTGGAGGGAACAGGTCGGTTCACCCCTCCACTTT.

This chain connects TRBV7-3 to TRBJ2-7; D possibly corresponds to TRBD1 (5 bases). Trimming stripped 2 bases from V and 0 bases from J, with 11 bases between. The CDR3 is made up of 15 amino acids. Germline lookup yields CDR1 SGHTA and CDR2 FQGTGA. CDR3 DNA: TGTGCCAGCAGCTTATACCGTGGGGCCTCCTACGAGCAGTACTTC. Protein sequence: CASSLYRGASYEQYF.

CDR3 nucleotide sequence: TGTGCCAGCAGCTTTATCGACACTGAAGCTTTCTTT. Its translation is CASSFIDTEAFF. The rearrangement links TRBV5-4 to TRBJ1-1; D ambiguous. V lost 2 bases and J 3 bases, leaving 5 bases between the germline ends. The CDR3 is made up of 12 amino acids. Germline values: CDR1 SGHNT, CDR2 YYREEE (reference sequence).

The rearrangement uses TRBV28 and TRBJ1-5; 10 bases align to TRBD1. CDR3 length equals 18 residues. CDR1 MDHEN and CDR2 SYDVKM come from the germline V gene. J was trimmed by 0 bases and V by 4 bases; bases with no gene match: 9. CDR3 in DNA: TGTGCCAGCAGTTCCCTCGTGGGGACAGGGGCTAGCAATCAGCCCCAGCATTTT. It codes for CASSSLVGTGASNQPQHF.

V gene TRBV5-4 combines with J gene TRBJ2-6; 10 nucleotides agree with TRBD1. The CDR3 has 13 residues. Trimming took 4 bases from V and 10 from J; bases not matched to a gene: 2. Germline V gene sequence: CDR1 SGHNT, CDR2 YYREEE (reference sequence). The CDR3 loop is CASSPDRGNVLTF. The CDR3 DNA follows: TGTGCCAGCAGCCCGGACAGGGGGAACGTCCTGACTTTC.

The gene calls are TRBV19 and TRBJ1-1; D might be TRBD1 (6 bases). CDR1 and CDR2 from the germline V gene are LNHDA and SQIVND (reference sequence). The CDR3 loop spans 14 amino acids. The V and J ends lost 4 bases and 3 bases respectively, with 12 bases between them. CDR3 DNA sequence: TGTGCCAGTAGTACCTACAGGGACCACACTGAAGCTTTCTTT. It specifies CASSTYRDHTEAFF.

The chain couples TRBV7-9 to TRBJ2-2; no reliable D call. CDR1 is SEHNR, CDR2 FQNEAQ, per germline (reference sequence). The CDR3 runs to 13 residues. Trimming took off 9 bases at V and 1 base at J, with 9 bases between the two ends. CDR3 DNA: TGTGCCAGTCAGAGACTGAACACCGGGGAGCTGTTTTTT. It is translated as CASQRLNTGELFF. The full variable domain, with the rest looked up from reference TRBV7-9 and TRBJ2-2, is DTGVSQNPRHKITKRGQNVTFRCDPISEHNRLYWYRQTLGQGPEFLTYFQNEAQLEKSRLLSDRFSAERPKGSFSTLEIQRTEQGDSAMYLCASQRLNTGELFFGEGSRLTVL.

The rearrangement uses TRBV4-1 and TRBJ2-5; maybe TRBD2 (5 bases). Trimming took 6 bases from V and 1 from J, leaving 9 bases between them. The CDR3 has 13 residues. The V gene's germline CDR1 is MGHRA and CDR2 YSYEKL. The chain's CDR3 is CASSRGPQETQYF. DNA of the CDR3: TGCGCCAGCAGTCGAGGGCCCCAAGAGACCCAGTACTTC.

CDR3 protein: CASSGGTGDRGYTF. The CDR3 region has the DNA TGCGCCAGCAGCGGAGGGACAGGGGATCGTGGCTACACCTTC. This chain links TRBV5-1 with TRBJ1-2; 10 bases agree with TRBD1. The CDR3 is 14 amino acids. After removal of 4 bases from V and 7 bases from J, the junction contained 7 bases not matched to a gene. From germline, CDR1 is SGHRS and CDR2 YFSETQ.

CDR3 DNA: TGTGCCAGTAGTATCGTAGCAGATACGCAGTATTTT. Translation gives CASSIVADTQYF. The chain carries TRBV19 and TRBJ2-3; D remains unclear. Germline V lookup: CDR1 LNHDA, CDR2 SQIVND (reference sequence). The CDR3 covers 12 residues. Deletions cut 3 bases from V and 4 bases from J, with 5 bases between. Looking up the rest from reference TRBV19 and TRBJ2-3 gives the full variable domain: DGGITQSPKYLFRKEGQNVTLSCEQNLNHDAMYWYRQDPGQGLRLIYYSQIVNDFQKGDIAEGYSVSREKKESFPLTVTSAQKNPTAFYLCASSIVADTQYFGPGTRLTVL.

The rearrangement uses TRBV6-5 and TRBJ1-1; possible D gene TRBD1, 6 bases. This CDR3 is built from 13 residues. Trimming took off 5 bases at V and 5 bases at J, with 12 bases between the two ends. Germline-derived CDR1 and CDR2 are MNHEY and SVGAGI. For the CDR3, the DNA is TGTGCCAGCAGTCGGATCCAGGGGACTGAAGCTTTCTTT. Protein: CASSRIQGTEAFF.

J is TRBJ1-5 and V is TRBV6-1, with D possibly matching TRBD1 (6 bases). The CDR3 runs 16 residues. V shed 2 bases and J shed 0 bases, with 11 bases lying between them. Germline-derived CDR1 and CDR2 are MNHNS and SASEGT. The CDR3 bases are TGTGCCAGCAGTGAAAACAGGGACAATAGCAATCAGCCCCAGCATTTT. Translation gives CASSENRDNSNQPQHF.